This T cell receptor beta chain was identified during a study of blood T cells in healthy people across ages. Of note for this clonotype: Antigen: not known.

The study's findings and limits: Among long-lived donors, naive CD4+ cells were more numerous and diversity higher than in aged donors.

The study drew donors from healthy Caucasian individuals in Russia aged roughly 6 to 100. Researchers collected roughly 10 milliliters of peripheral blood from every single donor. Total RNA, at least 6 micrograms per sample, came from PBMCs. Primed by a sample-barcoded 5' primer and a J-beta primer mix, a second PCR proceeded for roughly 7 to 11 cycles. One entry per CDR3 protein, called by TCRdb with MiXCR from the 5' RACE reads. This table has 600,000 to 650,000 distinct CDR3 sequences, around three fifths appearing once. Trimming pared 1 base from V and 6 bases from J, leaving 12 bases between. The CDR3 is 13 residues long. Germline V gives CDR1 DFQATT, CDR2 SNEGSKA (reference sequence).

The sample consisted of blood. The V call is TRBV20-1, the J call TRBJ1-2; D is unresolved. The TCR was taken from a man between 60 and 70 years old in good health. For the CDR3, the DNA is TGCAGTGCTAGAGGGGATATTATGAATGGCTACACCTTC. Its protein product is CSARGDIMNGYTF.